The text below deals with one T cell receptor beta chain. Clones were sequenced by immunoSEQ multiplex PCR, and TCRdb holds only the in-frame ones, with some missing. The top ten clones hold approximately 15% of a sample with under 70,000 clones, 90% of them seen once. These data are taken from a study of blood T cell repertoires in COVID-19. Across the whole study: Samples taken during acute and convalescent COVID-19 were collected in the United States, Italy and Spain.

This CDR3 is 15 amino acids long. J gave up 7 bases and V 2 bases, and 8 bases lay outside the gene matches. CDR1 and CDR2 (germline): LGHDT, YNNKEL (reference sequence). V and J are TRBV3-1 (or the pseudogene TRBV3-2) and TRBJ1-2; 9 nucleotides match TRBD1. The sequence came from a man at least 80 years old with acute or convalescent COVID-19. Specimen: peripheral blood. The CDR3 loop reads CASSQMDRGGGGYTF. DNA of the CDR3: TGTGCCAGCAGCCAAATGGACAGGGGCGGAGGTGGCTACACCTTC.